This is a list of T cell receptor beta chains from one sample in a study of T-cell memory formation after mild COVID-19. TCRdb called the 5' RACE reads again in MiXCR, with one record for every CDR3 protein. The data hold roughly 450,000 distinct CDR3 sequences, with approximately 18% observed a single time. Sequences were obtained from PBMCs or a T cell subset sorted from them (not recorded which). These receptor sequences come from an adult woman who had mild COVID-19 (a few samples of this study predate the infection). Cell type and time point are not known. The CDR3 runs from the conserved cysteine through the conserved F or W. Each record gives: D gene, V gene, clone size, J gene, CDR3 DNA, CDR3 protein. A D gene is named only where the DNA matches it firmly. Size values are once, few and many counts, or a class for expanded clones, and some rows have none.

>NA|TRBV5-4|NA|TRBJ2-7
TGTGCCAGCAGCTTGGGGGGAGCCCAGGCTAGCTACGAGCAGTACTTC
CASSLGGAQASYEQYF
>NA|TRBV12-3/TRBV12-4|many|TRBJ1-5
TGTGCCAGCAGTCTCATGGGGGACGGCAATCAGCCCCAGCATTTT
CASSLMGDGNQPQHF
>NA|TRBV3-1|few|TRBJ2-1
TGTGCCAGCAGCCGGGGAACAGGGAATCTCCACAATGAGCAGTTCTTC
CASSRGTGNLHNEQFF
>NA|TRBV9|NA|TRBJ1-1
TGTGCCAGCAGCGTAGAGTGGACAGACACTGAAGCTTTCTTT
CASSVEWTDTEAFF
>TRBD1|TRBV6-5|few|TRBJ1-2
TGTGCCAGCAGTTACCGTCCCGGGACAGGGAATGACTATGGCTACACCTTC
CASSYRPGTGNDYGYTF
>TRBD1|TRBV20-1|NA|TRBJ1-4
TGCAGTGGACAGGGGGGCACTTCCTTCGGGGATGAAAAACTGTTTTTT
CSGQGGTSFGDEKLFF
>NA|TRBV5-3|NA|TRBJ2-7
TGTGCCAGAAGCTTGGGGTTGGGGAACGAGCAGTACTTC
CARSLGLGNEQYF
>NA|TRBV29-1|NA|TRBJ2-1
TGCAGCGTATCACCTAGGGGGGGGAATGAGCAGTTCTTC
CSVSPRGGNEQFF
>NA|TRBV25-1|NA|TRBJ2-5
TGTGCCAGCAGTGAGGGTCCACCGGAGACCCAGTACTTC
CASSEGPPETQYF
>NA|TRBV15|NA|TRBJ1-6
TGTGCCACCAGTCCGAGTCCTAATTCACCCCTCCACTTT
CATSPSPNSPLHF
>TRBD1|TRBV7-6|many|TRBJ2-7
TGTGCCAGCAGCCCGGCAGGGGGAACCTACGAGCAGTACTTC
CASSPAGGTYEQYF
>NA|TRBV5-1|few|TRBJ2-1
TGCGCCAGCAATGGGGGGAATGAGCAGTTCTTC
CASNGGNEQFF
>NA|TRBV27|NA|TRBJ2-7
TGTGCCAGCAGTTTACTCGGGCCCTACGAGCAGTACTTC
CASSLLGPYEQYF
>TRBD2|TRBV2|few|TRBJ2-1
TGTGCCAGCAGTGATAGCGGGCCCGGAGAGCAGTTCTTC
CASSDSGPGEQFF
>NA|TRBV6-2/TRBV6-3|few|TRBJ2-2
TGTGCCAGCTACATGAACACCGGGGAGCTGTTTTTT
CASYMNTGELFF
>NA|TRBV4-3|few|TRBJ1-2
TGCGCCAGCAGCCAGGGATTTGGACCAAATAACTATGGCTACACCTTC
CASSQGFGPNNYGYTF
>TRBD2|TRBV12-3/TRBV12-4|NA|TRBJ2-7
TGTGCCAGCAGTTACGGGTCCGGACTAGCGGGAAACTACGAGCAGTACTTC
CASSYGSGLAGNYEQYF
>TRBD1|TRBV4-1|few|TRBJ1-1
TGCGCCAGCAGCCCCGCCGGGACAGCGAACACTGAAGCTTTCTTT
CASSPAGTANTEAFF
>NA|TRBV11-1|many|TRBJ2-1
TGTGCCAGCAGCTTAGGAGGACGAGGAGGGCGGCCCTACAATGAGCAGTTCTTC
CASSLGGRGGRPYNEQFF
>NA|TRBV28|NA|TRBJ2-3
TGTGCCAGCAGTTCCCCCCCGGGTCACACAGATACGCAGTATTTT
CASSSPPGHTDTQYF
>NA|TRBV7-3|NA|TRBJ2-1
TGTGCCAGCAGGGCCTCTATAGTCGCGGGCCATGAGCAGTTCTTC
CASRASIVAGHEQFF
>NA|TRBV4-1|NA|TRBJ2-7
TGCGCCAGCAGCCAAGGGAGAGGTATCCGGGTTGGTGAGGACGAGCAGTACTTC
CASSQGRGIRVGEDEQYF
>NA|TRBV5-1|few|TRBJ1-4
TGCGCCAGCAGCTATAACGGGGCGGATGAAAAACTGTTTTTT
CASSYNGADEKLFF